Reported below is one T cell receptor beta chain. Its antigen is not known. Germline values: CDR1 SGHRS, CDR2 YFSETQ. The CDR3 runs 15 residues. The V gene lost 2 bases and the J gene lost 3 bases, with 11 bases spanning the gap. This specimen belongs to a study of CD8+ T cells in alopecia areata. Study observations and caveats: Researchers reported that TCR sharing among patients proved less clear than in mice, possibly HLA-linked.

RNA extraction and reverse transcription yielded cDNA as sequencing template. TCRdb keeps only in-frame clones here, not all; method: immunoSEQ multiplex PCR. The top ten hold 6% to 7% of the sample, which has approximately 150,000 clones, more than 45% seen once. The sample consisted of CD4+ T cells sorted from blood. The sequence derives from a human donor with alopecia areata. The chain is built from TRBV5-1 and TRBJ2-2, with D perhaps matching TRBD2 (6 bases). The CDR3 bases are TGCGCCAGCAGCTTTTACGGGGGTGACACCGGGGAGCTGTTTTTT. It translates to CASSFYGGDTGELFF. Variable domain in full (rest from reference TRBV5-1 and TRBJ2-2): KAGVTQTPRYLIKTRGQQVTLSCSPISGHRSVSWYQQTPGQGLQFLFEYFSETQRNKGNFPGRFSGRQFSNSRSEMNVSTLELGDSALYLCASSFYGGDTGELFFGEGSRLTVL.